These T cell receptor beta chains were read from a single sample in a study of blood T cell repertoires in COVID-19. Generated by immunoSEQ multiplex PCR, the TCRdb table keeps only in-frame clones and is missing some. The data contain 150,000 to 200,000 clones, 90% of them singletons. The sample taken for sequencing was peripheral blood. The receptors here all came from a man aged 60-69 years with active or convalescent COVID-19. CDR3s include the opening cysteine and the closing phenylalanine or tryptophan. Each record gives: J gene, V gene, clone size, D gene, CDR3 length, CDR3 protein, CDR3 DNA. The D gene is left open where the match is weak. The size field is filled for only some rows; it gives once, few, many or a size class.

j_call: TRBJ1-1
v_call: TRBV6-5
clone_size: once
d_call: TRBD1
cdr3_length: 13
cdr3_aa: CASSYRGRTEAFF
cdr3_nt: TGTGCCAGCAGTTACAGGGGGCGCACTGAAGCTTTCTTT

j_call: TRBJ1-5
v_call: TRBV6-5
clone_size: NA
d_call: TRBD1
cdr3_length: 14
cdr3_aa: CASRFGQGGQPQHF
cdr3_nt: TGTGCCAGCAGATTCGGACAGGGCGGGCAGCCCCAGCATTTT

j_call: TRBJ2-5
v_call: TRBV2
clone_size: NA
d_call: NA
cdr3_length: 15
cdr3_aa: CASNLGGGTFETQYF
cdr3_nt: TGTGCCAGCAATTTAGGGGGAGGGACTTTCGAGACCCAGTACTTC

j_call: TRBJ2-7
v_call: TRBV30
clone_size: NA
d_call: TRBD1
cdr3_length: 16
cdr3_aa: CAWSVRRDRGRYEQYF
cdr3_nt: TGTGCCTGGAGTGTACGGAGGGACAGGGGAAGATACGAGCAGTACTTC

j_call: TRBJ1-3
v_call: TRBV3-1/TRBV3-2
clone_size: NA
d_call: NA
cdr3_length: 17
cdr3_aa: CASSQGQGINSGNTIYF
cdr3_nt: TGTGCCAGCAGCCAAGGGCAGGGGATTAACTCTGGAAACACCATATATTTT

j_call: TRBJ1-3
v_call: TRBV19
clone_size: once
d_call: TRBD1
cdr3_length: 16
cdr3_aa: CASSIVGTGGGNTIYF
cdr3_nt: TGTGCCAGTAGTATCGTCGGGACAGGGGGAGGAAACACCATATATTTT

j_call: TRBJ1-2
v_call: TRBV3-1/TRBV3-2
clone_size: NA
d_call: TRBD1
cdr3_length: 16
cdr3_aa: CASSQDATGTLGGYTF
cdr3_nt: TGTGCCAGCAGCCAAGACGCGACAGGGACGTTAGGTGGCTACACCTTC

j_call: TRBJ1-1
v_call: TRBV27
clone_size: once
d_call: NA
cdr3_length: 13
cdr3_aa: CASSLTGRTEAFF
cdr3_nt: TGTGCCAGCAGTTTAACAGGGCGCACTGAAGCTTTCTTT

j_call: TRBJ1-2
v_call: TRBV6-1
clone_size: NA
d_call: NA
cdr3_length: 14
cdr3_aa: CASSEYVTGYGYTF
cdr3_nt: TGTGCCAGCAGTGAATACGTGACAGGCTATGGCTACACCTTC

j_call: TRBJ2-7
v_call: TRBV11-2
clone_size: NA
d_call: TRBD2
cdr3_length: 16
cdr3_aa: CASSPPGAGGRGEQYF
cdr3_nt: TGTGCCAGCAGCCCGCCAGGAGCGGGAGGCCGGGGGGAGCAGTACTTC

j_call: TRBJ1-5
v_call: TRBV3-1/TRBV3-2
clone_size: NA
d_call: NA
cdr3_length: 15
cdr3_aa: CASSQGSRNNQPQHF
cdr3_nt: TGTGCCAGCAGCCAAGGGAGCAGAAACAATCAGCCCCAGCATTTT

j_call: TRBJ1-2
v_call: TRBV6-1
clone_size: NA
d_call: TRBD1
cdr3_length: 16
cdr3_aa: CASSEAIGTGTIGYTF
cdr3_nt: TGTGCCAGCAGTGAAGCGATCGGGACAGGAACTATAGGCTACACCTTC

j_call: TRBJ1-2
v_call: TRBV27
clone_size: NA
d_call: NA
cdr3_length: 16
cdr3_aa: CASSLIQGSGGYGYTF
cdr3_nt: TGTGCCAGCAGTTTGATTCAGGGGTCGGGGGGATATGGCTACACCTTC

j_call: TRBJ2-7
v_call: TRBV7-9
clone_size: NA
d_call: TRBD2
cdr3_length: 15
cdr3_aa: CASSSLAGASYEQYF
cdr3_nt: TGTGCCAGCAGCTCTTTGGCGGGAGCTTCCTACGAGCAGTACTTC

j_call: TRBJ1-1
v_call: TRBV30
clone_size: NA
d_call: NA
cdr3_length: 14
cdr3_aa: CAWSPSLAGTEAFF
cdr3_nt: TGTGCCTGGAGTCCCTCTCTAGCGGGCACTGAAGCTTTCTTT

j_call: TRBJ2-5
v_call: TRBV5-4
clone_size: NA
d_call: TRBD2
cdr3_length: 15
cdr3_aa: CASSGASGGAETQYF
cdr3_nt: TGTGCCAGCAGCGGGGCTAGCGGGGGGGCGGAGACCCAGTACTTC

j_call: TRBJ2-7
v_call: TRBV15
clone_size: NA
d_call: TRBD2
cdr3_length: 18
cdr3_aa: CATSRATLNSGEAYEQYF
cdr3_nt: TGTGCCACCAGCAGAGCGACCCTAAATAGCGGGGAAGCCTACGAGCAGTACTTC

j_call: TRBJ1-3
v_call: TRBV3-1/TRBV3-2
clone_size: NA
d_call: NA
cdr3_length: 15
cdr3_aa: CASSTPGYSGNTIYF
cdr3_nt: TGTGCCAGCAGCACCCCAGGGTACTCTGGAAACACCATATATTTT

j_call: TRBJ1-5
v_call: TRBV21-1
clone_size: NA
d_call: NA
cdr3_length: 14
cdr3_aa: CASSKEGSNQPQHF
cdr3_nt: TGTGCCAGCAGCAAGGAGGGGAGTAATCAGCCCCAGCATTTT

j_call: TRBJ1-6
v_call: TRBV14
clone_size: NA
d_call: TRBD1
cdr3_length: 18
cdr3_aa: CASSQRGLRSSYNSPLHF
cdr3_nt: TGTGCCAGCAGCCAAAGGGGGCTGAGGAGCTCCTATAATTCACCCCTCCACTTT

j_call: TRBJ2-1
v_call: TRBV11-1
clone_size: NA
d_call: TRBD1
cdr3_length: 16
cdr3_aa: CASSSPSLTGYNEQFF
cdr3_nt: TGTGCCAGCAGCTCTCCTTCCCTGACAGGGTATAATGAGCAGTTCTTC

j_call: TRBJ1-1
v_call: TRBV6-5
clone_size: NA
d_call: TRBD1
cdr3_length: 14
cdr3_aa: CASRTGGPNTEAFF
cdr3_nt: TGTGCCAGCAGAACAGGGGGCCCGAACACTGAAGCTTTCTTT

j_call: TRBJ2-3
v_call: TRBV7-9
clone_size: NA
d_call: TRBD2
cdr3_length: 17
cdr3_aa: CASSLSGSGRATDTQYF
cdr3_nt: TGTGCCAGCAGCTTATCCGGTAGCGGGAGGGCCACAGATACGCAGTATTTT

j_call: TRBJ1-1
v_call: TRBV29-1
clone_size: NA
d_call: TRBD1
cdr3_length: 12
cdr3_aa: CSGDRVSTEAFF
cdr3_nt: TGCAGCGGGGACAGGGTCTCCACTGAAGCTTTCTTT

j_call: TRBJ2-5
v_call: TRBV3-1/TRBV3-2
clone_size: NA
d_call: TRBD1
cdr3_length: 16
cdr3_aa: CASSQDPDRGQETQYF
cdr3_nt: TGTGCCAGCAGCCAAGACCCCGACAGGGGACAAGAGACCCAGTACTTC

j_call: TRBJ1-1
v_call: TRBV13
clone_size: few
d_call: NA
cdr3_length: 15
cdr3_aa: CASSADRSVNTEAFF
cdr3_nt: TGTGCCAGCAGCGCCGACAGGTCAGTGAACACTGAAGCTTTCTTT

j_call: TRBJ2-7
v_call: TRBV6-5
clone_size: NA
d_call: NA
cdr3_length: 12
cdr3_aa: CASRQGPYEQYF
cdr3_nt: TGTGCCAGCAGACAGGGACCCTACGAGCAGTACTTC

j_call: TRBJ2-7
v_call: TRBV10-3
clone_size: once
d_call: TRBD1
cdr3_length: 14
cdr3_aa: CAITPTGASYEQYF
cdr3_nt: TGTGCCATCACTCCGACAGGGGCCTCCTACGAGCAGTACTTC

j_call: TRBJ1-1
v_call: TRBV19
clone_size: NA
d_call: NA
cdr3_length: 14
cdr3_aa: CASSIGDRRTEAFF
cdr3_nt: TGTGCCAGTAGTATTGGTGACAGGAGGACTGAAGCTTTCTTT

j_call: TRBJ1-2
v_call: TRBV7-2
clone_size: few
d_call: TRBD1
cdr3_length: 15
cdr3_aa: CASSLDGDRGRGYTF
cdr3_nt: TGTGCCAGCAGCTTAGATGGGGACAGGGGCCGGGGCTACACCTTC

j_call: TRBJ1-2
v_call: TRBV28
clone_size: NA
d_call: NA
cdr3_length: 13
cdr3_aa: CASKWGPSFGYTF
cdr3_nt: TGTGCCAGCAAATGGGGGCCGTCATTTGGCTACACCTTC

j_call: TRBJ1-1
v_call: TRBV18
clone_size: NA
d_call: NA
cdr3_length: 13
cdr3_aa: CASSPGAVPEAFF
cdr3_nt: TGTGCCAGCTCACCAGGGGCAGTCCCTGAAGCTTTCTTT

j_call: TRBJ1-5
v_call: TRBV2
clone_size: NA
d_call: NA
cdr3_length: 14
cdr3_aa: CASRQDYSNQPQHF
cdr3_nt: TGTGCCAGCAGACAGGATTATAGCAATCAGCCCCAGCATTTT

j_call: TRBJ1-1
v_call: TRBV27
clone_size: NA
d_call: TRBD1
cdr3_length: 16
cdr3_aa: CASSRTGGARNTEAFF
cdr3_nt: TGTGCCAGCAGTCGGACAGGGGGCGCGAGGAACACTGAAGCTTTCTTT

j_call: TRBJ2-3
v_call: TRBV19
clone_size: NA
d_call: NA
cdr3_length: 15
cdr3_aa: CASSIQAGLTDTQYF
cdr3_nt: TGTGCCAGTAGTATACAGGCCGGACTCACAGATACGCAGTATTTT

j_call: TRBJ2-1
v_call: TRBV10-1
clone_size: NA
d_call: NA
cdr3_length: 13
cdr3_aa: CASSDGSRNEQFF
cdr3_nt: TGCGCCAGCAGTGATGGTAGTCGGAATGAGCAGTTCTTC

j_call: TRBJ1-4
v_call: TRBV4-1
clone_size: NA
d_call: NA
cdr3_length: 16
cdr3_aa: CASSPGSGRGNEKLFF
cdr3_nt: TGCGCCAGCAGCCCAGGATCAGGAAGGGGTAATGAAAAACTGTTTTTT

j_call: TRBJ1-2
v_call: TRBV6-5
clone_size: NA
d_call: TRBD1
cdr3_length: 15
cdr3_aa: CASTPQGTGALGYTF
cdr3_nt: TGTGCCAGCACCCCCCAGGGGACAGGGGCTTTGGGCTACACCTTC

j_call: TRBJ1-6
v_call: TRBV4-2
clone_size: NA
d_call: TRBD1
cdr3_length: 20
cdr3_aa: CASSQDRRQGASTYNSPLHF
cdr3_nt: TGTGCCAGCAGCCAAGATCGGAGACAGGGGGCGTCGACCTATAATTCACCCCTCCACTTT

j_call: TRBJ1-1
v_call: TRBV18
clone_size: NA
d_call: TRBD1
cdr3_length: 14
cdr3_aa: CASSPTGVATEAFF
cdr3_nt: TGTGCCAGCTCCCCTACAGGGGTGGCCACTGAAGCTTTCTTT

j_call: TRBJ1-4
v_call: TRBV7-9
clone_size: NA
d_call: NA
cdr3_length: 19
cdr3_aa: CASSLARTALLATNEKLFF
cdr3_nt: TGTGCCAGCAGCTTAGCCCGGACAGCTCTCCTTGCAACTAATGAAAAACTGTTTTTT

j_call: TRBJ2-1
v_call: TRBV24-1
clone_size: few
d_call: TRBD1
cdr3_length: 14
cdr3_aa: CATSDRSGTGLYFF
cdr3_nt: TGTGCCACCAGTGATCGCTCCGGGACAGGGCTTTATTTCTTC

j_call: TRBJ1-5
v_call: TRBV6-1
clone_size: NA
d_call: NA
cdr3_length: 13
cdr3_aa: CASSDMGSQPQHF
cdr3_nt: TGTGCCAGCAGTGATATGGGCAGTCAGCCCCAGCATTTT

j_call: TRBJ2-3
v_call: TRBV9
clone_size: NA
d_call: NA
cdr3_length: 17
cdr3_aa: CASSPPLQVLSTDTQYF
cdr3_nt: TGTGCCAGCAGCCCACCCCTACAGGTTCTTAGCACAGATACGCAGTATTTT